Below are 20 T cell receptor beta chains sequenced from a single sample in a study of blood T cell repertoires in COVID-19. Produced via immunoSEQ multiplex PCR; TCRdb's table is partial and in-frame only. The sample carries around 110,000 clones, roughly 84% recorded once. Sequencing input: PBMCs or T cells enriched from blood (not recorded which). These TCRs come from a woman in her 30s who had recovered from COVID-19.

The CDR3 DNA reads as TGTGCCACCAGCAACTACAGGGAGCCTGGGGCCAACGTCCTGACTTTC. It codes for CATSNYREPGANVLTF. The chain joins TRBV15 to TRBJ2-6, with D possibly matching TRBD1 (6 bases). Deletions cut 4 bases from V and 2 bases from J, with 12 bases between. Germline V gene lookup returns CDR1 LNHNV and CDR2 YYDKDF (reference sequence). CDR3 length: 16 residues.

This rearrangement joins TRBV5-1 to TRBJ2-3, with 10 positions matching TRBD2. The CDR3 is made up of 18 amino acids. The V gene's germline CDR1 is SGHRS and CDR2 YFSETQ. Trimming cost V 0 bases and J 0 bases; bases outside gene matches: 7. DNA of the CDR3: TGCGCCAGCAGCTTGGGGGATCTAGCGGGAGCGAGCACAGATACGCAGTATTTT. It encodes CASSLGDLAGASTDTQYF.

This sequence joins TRBV30 and TRBJ1-6, with 7 bases matching TRBD1. Germline values: CDR1 GTSNPN, CDR2 SVGIG (reference sequence). V shed 2 bases, J shed 6 bases, and the junction held 4 bases outside the gene matches. The CDR3 spans 14 residues. The CDR3 loop reads CAWSPGQLNSPLHF. The CDR3 coding sequence is TGTGCCTGGAGTCCGGGACAGCTTAATTCACCCCTCCACTTT.

The chain couples TRBV20-1 to TRBJ2-1; TRBD2 might be the D (6 bases). In germline, CDR1 is DFQATT, CDR2 SNEGSKA (reference sequence). The ends were cut back, 3 bases at V and 0 bases at J, with 9 bases in the middle. This CDR3 contains 14 residues. The CDR3 coding sequence is TGCAGTGCTAGTCGGGAGAGCTCCTACAATGAGCAGTTCTTC. It translates to CSASRESSYNEQFF.

The chain employs TRBV2 and TRBJ1-5; the match to TRBD1 covers 9 bases. J was trimmed by 0 bases and V by 8 bases; bases with no gene match: 11. Per germline, CDR1 SNHLY and CDR2 FYNNEI. The CDR3 has 17 amino acids. This CDR3 reads CASVGDRASASNQPQHF. In nucleotides, the CDR3 is TGTGCCAGCGTCGGGGACAGGGCCTCCGCTAGCAATCAGCCCCAGCATTTT.

The rearrangement links TRBV7-3 to TRBJ2-5; 8 bases line up with TRBD2. There are 15 residues in the CDR3. V was clipped by 5 bases and J by 4 bases; unmatched bases: 9. Germline lookup yields CDR1 SGHTA and CDR2 FQGTGA. CDR3 sequence reads: CASSPDSGAGETQYF. DNA of the CDR3: TGTGCCAGCAGCCCGGATAGCGGGGCCGGAGAGACCCAGTACTTC.

This chain joins TRBV2 and TRBJ1-6; D remains unclear. V was clipped by 6 bases and J by 10 bases, with 16 bases between them. The CDR3 has 14 amino acids. Germline loops: CDR1 SNHLY, CDR2 FYNNEI. The CDR3 is CASRAGSGGSPLHF. For the CDR3, the DNA is TGTGCCAGCAGGGCGGGCTCTGGTGGATCACCCCTCCACTTT. The full variable domain, in which reference TRBV2 and TRBJ1-6 provide the parts outside the CDR3, is EPEVTQTPSHQVTQMGQEVILRCVPISNHLYFYWYRQILGQKVEFLVSFYNNEISEKSEIFDDQFSVERPDGSNFTLKIRSTKLEDSAMYFCASRAGSGGSPLHFGNGTRLTVT.

The chain employs TRBV11-2 and TRBJ2-1; 8 positions match TRBD1. Germline V lookup: CDR1 SGHAT, CDR2 FQNNGV. This CDR3 spans 14 amino acids. V gave up 2 bases and J gave up 6 bases; unmatched junction bases: 3. The CDR3, as DNA: TGTGCCAGCAGCTTATTCAGGGGGCCCAATGAGCAGTTCTTC. It encodes CASSLFRGPNEQFF. The whole variable domain, filled in from reference TRBV11-2 and TRBJ2-1, reads EAGVAQSPRYKIIEKRQSVAFWCNPISGHATLYWYQQILGQGPKLLIQFQNNGVVDDSQLPKDRFSAERLKGVDSTLKIQPAKLEDSAVYLCASSLFRGPNEQFFGPGTRLTVL.

V usage is TRBV5-1 and J usage is TRBJ2-4, with 13 bases matching TRBD2. The CDR3 sequence is 14 residues long. The V gene end was trimmed by 4 bases and the J gene end by 12 bases; junction bases not matched to a gene: 7. Germline CDR1 reads SGHRS; CDR2 reads YFSETQ. Here the CDR3 DNA reads TGCGCCAGCAGCGCCGCCGGGACTAGCGGGGATCAGTACTTC. Translating gives CASSAAGTSGDQYF.

The chain joins TRBV6-9 to TRBJ2-7, with TRBD2 matching 10 bases. The CDR3 totals 14 residues. Germline CDR1 and CDR2: MNHGY and SVAAGI. V was pared by 6 bases and J by 8 bases, with 10 bases of the junction left unmatched. CDR3 amino acids: CASSPSSGSWKQYF. CDR3 DNA sequence: TGTGCCAGCAGCCCTTCTAGCGGGAGTTGGAAGCAGTACTTC.

The V call is TRBV6-5, the J call TRBJ2-4; 10 nucleotides match TRBD1. The CDR3 length is 14 residues. CDR1 is MNHEY, CDR2 SVGAGI, per germline. The V and J ends lost 6 bases and 7 bases, in that order; junction bases with no gene match: 6. In DNA, the CDR3 is TGTGCCAGCAGGAGAGGACAGGGGGGGAACATTCAGTACTTC. Protein sequence: CASRRGQGGNIQYF.

J is TRBJ2-2 and V is TRBV7-2; 9 bases agree with TRBD1. Germline V gene lookup returns CDR1 SGHTA and CDR2 FQGNSA. The CDR3 spans 17 residues. The J segment lost 3 bases and the V segment lost 5 bases, leaving 10 bases of the junction unmatched. Here the CDR3 reads CASSPPRDRAYTGELFF. The CDR3 DNA follows: TGTGCCAGCAGCCCCCCTAGGGACAGGGCCTACACCGGGGAGCTGTTTTTT.

V and J are TRBV25-1 and TRBJ2-2; no definite D call. V lost 4 bases and J lost 6, with 3 bases in between. The length of the CDR3 is 11 residues. CDR1 is MGHDK and CDR2 is SYGVNS in the germline V gene. CDR3 DNA: TGTGCCAGCAGTGTCGCCGGGGAGCTGTTTTTT. It translates to CASSVAGELFF.

J is TRBJ1-2 and V is TRBV29-1, with TRBD1 matching over 8 bases. Trimming at V came to 6 bases and at J to 4 bases, leaving 7 bases not matched to a gene. CDR3 size: 13 residues. The V gene's germline CDR1 is SQVTM and CDR2 ANQGSEA. The CDR3 region is CSVADRAGYGYTF. The CDR3 bases are TGCAGCGTCGCGGACAGGGCGGGCTATGGCTACACCTTC.

The CDR3 sequence: CASSSVSRGNTEAFF. CDR3 coding DNA: TGTGCCAGCAGCTCCGTCTCCAGAGGGAACACTGAAGCTTTCTTT. The genes are TRBV27 and TRBJ1-1; D ambiguous. V was clipped by 6 bases and J by 1 base, with 15 bases between them. Germline CDR1 reads MNHEY; CDR2 reads SMNVEV (reference sequence). The CDR3 spans 15 residues.

This clone showed up just once. The V gene is TRBV29-1, the J gene TRBJ1-1; D is possibly TRBD1 (5 bases). CDR1 SQVTM and CDR2 ANQGSEA come from the germline V gene. The CDR3 loop spans 11 amino acids. With 8 bases removed from V and 4 bases from J, the gap between germline ends came to 11 bases. CDR3 DNA sequence: TGCAGCTCCGGGGGGTCCACTGAAGCTTTCTTT. Its protein product is CSSGGSTEAFF.

The V and J genes are TRBV2 and TRBJ1-2, with a tentative D call TRBD1 (5 bases). Germline V gives CDR1 SNHLY, CDR2 FYNNEI. The CDR3 has 15 amino acids. Trimming removed 0 bases from V and 4 bases from J, with 12 bases in between. CDR3 sequence reads: CASSEAGGTGYGYTF. DNA for the CDR3: TGTGCCAGCAGTGAAGCCGGGGGTACGGGCTATGGCTACACCTTC.

The chain combines TRBV19 with TRBJ2-2, with D unresolved. The CDR3 runs 13 residues. Deletions cut 5 bases from V and 5 bases from J, with 9 bases between. Germline assignment: CDR1 LNHDA and CDR2 SQIVND (reference sequence). CDR3 sequence reads: CASSWASTGELFF. The CDR3 nucleotides are TGTGCCAGTAGTTGGGCCAGTACCGGGGAGCTGTTTTTT.

J is TRBJ1-5 and V is TRBV28, with 8 bases lining up with TRBD1. The germline gives CDR1 MDHEN, CDR2 SYDVKM. The CDR3 sequence is 16 residues long. Trimming removed 5 bases from V and 3 bases from J; junction bases left unmatched: 9. The CDR3 nucleotides read TGTGCCAGCAGTATACAGGGGGTGGGTTACAATCAGCCCCAGCATTTT. Translating it yields CASSIQGVGYNQPQHF.

This clone is a singleton in its sample. The rearrangement joins TRBV4-3 to TRBJ1-2, with D maybe TRBD1 (5 bases). Trimming took 1 base from V and 2 from J, leaving 14 bases between them. This CDR3 spans 16 amino acids. Germline V lookup: CDR1 LGHNA, CDR2 YSLEER. CDR3 sequence reads: CASSQAWAGSNYGYTF. DNA of the CDR3: TGCGCCAGCAGCCAAGCTTGGGCAGGGTCCAACTATGGCTACACCTTC.